A single sample is the source of the 3 T cell receptor beta chains below, sequenced in a study of cytomegalovirus exposure and HLA in healthy donors. Generated by immunoSEQ multiplex PCR, the TCRdb table keeps only in-frame clones and is missing some. The table lists about 84,000 clones, approximately 91% of them singletons, with 2.1% in the top ten. The sample was PBMCs. These receptors came from a man aged 25 to 45 in good health and CMV-seronegative.

The rearrangement uses TRBV6-6 and TRBJ1-1; D gene uncertain. The CDR3 extends over 14 amino acids. Germline CDR1 is MNHNY and CDR2 is SVGAGI (reference sequence). With 6 bases removed from V and 2 bases from J, the gap between germline ends came to 13 bases. The CDR3, as DNA: TGTGCCAGCAGCCTCTCGGGGTTTAACACTGAAGCTTTCTTT. This encodes CASSLSGFNTEAFF.

The rearrangement links TRBV10-2 to TRBJ2-2, with 8 bases that match TRBD2. CDR3 length: 14 residues. Germline assignment: CDR1 WSHSY and CDR2 SAAADI. Trimming took 4 bases from V and 7 from J; bases not matched to a gene: 5. Here the CDR3 DNA reads TGCGCCAGCAGTGGAGCGGGAGTAGTCGGGGAGCTGTTTTTT. Translation: CASSGAGVVGELFF.

The gene calls are TRBV28 and TRBJ2-7, with 9 bases that match TRBD1. CDR3 length: 14 residues. V was pared by 6 bases and J by 4 bases, with 7 bases of the junction left unmatched. Germline assignment: CDR1 MDHEN and CDR2 SYDVKM. CDR3 DNA sequence: TGTGCCAGCAGGACCGGGACAGGGCGGTACGAGCAGTACTTC. Protein product: CASRTGTGRYEQYF. The full variable domain, with the rest looked up from reference TRBV28 and TRBJ2-7, is DVKVTQSSRYLVKRTGEKVFLECVQDMDHENMFWYRQDPGLGLRLIYFSYDVKMKEKGDIPEGYSVSREKKERFSLILESASTNQTSMYLCASRTGTGRYEQYFGPGTRLTVT.